The following is a T cell receptor beta chain sequence with its context. There are many counts of this clonotype. Its antigen is unknown. Base qualities are not at hand, and no much larger clone is one base apart. The data derive from a study of T cells in Graves' hyperthyroidism and ophthalmopathy (dated by TCRdb to about 2019). Looking at the study overall: Peripheral blood was collected at initial diagnosis, before any treatment. A discovery cohort of around 98 patients, approximately 45 with Graves' ophthalmopathy and 55 to 60 with stable Graves' hyperthyroidism, was used to find distinguishing TCR V-J signatures. An independent validation cohort of about 19 hyperthyroidism patients and some 15 patients who later progressed to ophthalmopathy tested prospective prediction of ophthalmopathy. The 95 to 100 discovery patients were randomly split 7:3 into training and test sets. The study also compared thyroid tissue and blood T-cell repertoires from five or six Graves' hyperthyroidism patients. After blood sampling, hyperthyroidism patients were treated with methimazole at a starting dose of 30 mg daily, and ophthalmopathy patients were treated with high-dose intravenous methylprednisolone. The paper describes TCR Vbeta CDR3 sequencing of roughly 130 peripheral blood samples, made up of around 41 ophthalmopathy patients, more than 70 hyperthyroidism patients and about 17 progressor patients. The study at large found these results: No statistical method was used to set the sample size in advance, and investigators knew the group allocation. In validation, the model predicted progression to ophthalmopathy a median of 6.5 months before onset, with around 70% sensitivity and just under 75% specificity. A 13 V-J signature model separated ophthalmopathy from stable hyperthyroidism, with approximately 86% sensitivity and 81.08% specificity in cross-validation and 80%/75% in testing. Most expanded thyroid clonotypes (frequency above 0.001) were also found in blood, which suggests that blood repertoires may mirror thyroid immune responses.

The CDR3 runs 19 residues from the cysteine to the phenylalanine. Of all the DNA, just the CDR3 is kept, 57 bases in frame from base 1. Germline trimming: 5 bases from V, 2 bases from J; junction bases outside gene matches: 11. CDR1 and CDR2 (SGHTA, FQGNSA) derive from the germline V gene. Amplification of TCR beta CDR3 regions was carried out from RNA transcripts. A first-round RT-PCR of the TCR CDR3 used the HTBI primer set with the Qiagen OneStep RT-PCR kit. Libraries were constructed in a second round of multiplex PCR, after which size selection and purification were performed. Sequencing of the libraries was done on an Illumina HiSeq2000 using paired-end 100 bp reads. In the original analysis: SOAPnuke was used to process the raw data, with reads discarded if the reads contained adapters or uncalled bases, had a mean Phred below 15, or lacked an exact constant-primer or identifier match. High-quality paired reads were merged using COPE v1.2.5, and each unique nucleotide sequence was defined as a clonotype. MiTCR v1.1 was used to align clonotypes to the IMGT TRBV, TRBD and TRBJ reference segments. Analysis was restricted to V-J combinations with a frequency above 0.0001, which covered 98% to 99.2% of repertoires. The TCS score was defined as F50 (clonal expansion) divided by E x V (chaos), with BLOSUM62-based TCRdist calculated between CDR3 peptides within each V-J. Welch's t-statistics and random forest reduced 500 to 550 V-J features to 13, which were used in a naive Bayes classifier (R e1071). TCRdb took the public reads, trimmed them with fastp at Q25, ran MiXCR for clone calling and kept in-frame beta chains. Rows with one shared CDR3 protein collapse into an entry with the most common genes and DNA. What appears here as the V and J calls and clone size reflects TCRdb's work, not the paper's. This sample holds around 700,000 distinct CDR3 sequences; under 20% were observed only once. The ten largest clones capture approximately 16% of the sample.

Hyperthyroidism patients were aged 18 to 65 years and newly diagnosed, with disease duration of less than 2 months. Exclusion was applied to patients with uncontrolled infections, other autoimmune diseases, pregnancy or lactation. Diagnoses were established on the basis of clinical symptoms, serum thyroxine and TRAb, thyroid ultrasound, and orbital computed tomography. Blood from progressor patients was collected at the time of first diagnosis with hyperthyroidism, before any ophthalmopathy symptoms had appeared. PBMCs were separated from roughly 9.3 ml of fresh peripheral blood using Ficoll-Paque density gradient centrifugation. Progressor patients were first diagnosed with Graves' hyperthyroidism and then developed ophthalmopathy during follow-up. Total RNA was extracted using Trizol reagent, and RNA quality was assessed on an Agilent 2100 Bioanalyzer.

The source of this sequence is a woman between 45 and 60 years old with Graves' hyperthyroidism that later progressed to Graves' ophthalmopathy. The sequence joins TRBV7-2 to TRBJ2-3, with 15 bases in between that match TRBD2. The sequenced sample was blood. This receptor has the CDR3 CASSLGLAGGSRSTDTQYF. The DNA sequence is given as TGTGCCAGCAGCCTGGGACTAGCGGGGGGATCTCGCTCCACAGATACGCAGTATTTT.